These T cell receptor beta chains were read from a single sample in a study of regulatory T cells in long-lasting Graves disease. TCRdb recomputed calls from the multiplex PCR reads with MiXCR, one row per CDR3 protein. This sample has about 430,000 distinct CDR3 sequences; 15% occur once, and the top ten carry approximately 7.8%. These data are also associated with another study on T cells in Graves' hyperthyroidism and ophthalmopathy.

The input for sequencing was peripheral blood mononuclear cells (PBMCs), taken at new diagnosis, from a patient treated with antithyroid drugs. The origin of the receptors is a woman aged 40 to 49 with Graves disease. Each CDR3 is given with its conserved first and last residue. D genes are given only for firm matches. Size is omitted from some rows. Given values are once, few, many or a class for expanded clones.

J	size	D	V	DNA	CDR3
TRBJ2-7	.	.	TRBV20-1	TGCAGTGCTAGGGCAGGCAGCGGGTCCTACGAGCAGTACTTC	CSARAGSGSYEQYF
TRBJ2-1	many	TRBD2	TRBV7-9	TGTGCCAGCAGCTCTTTGCGGGAGGTGGGGAATGAGCAGTTCTTC	CASSSLREVGNEQFF
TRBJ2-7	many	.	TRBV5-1	TGCGCCAGCAGCTTGGAGAGAACAGGGCTTAGCGAGCAGTACTTC	CASSLERTGLSEQYF
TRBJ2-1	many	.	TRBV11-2	TGTGCCAGCAGGGGTAGCGCTTCCTACAATGAGCAGTTCTTC	CASRGSASYNEQFF
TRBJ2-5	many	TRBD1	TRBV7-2	TGTGCCAGCAGCTTTTGGACAGGGGGCTTGGAGACCCAGTACTTC	CASSFWTGGLETQYF
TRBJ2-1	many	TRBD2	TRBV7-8	TGTGCCAGCAGCTTACCCCCGCGGACTAGTGGGCTAGACAATGAGCAGTTCTTC	CASSLPPRTSGLDNEQFF
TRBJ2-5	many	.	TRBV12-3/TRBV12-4	TGTGCCAGCAGCCCCCATCAGGACAACCAAGAGACCCAGTACTTC	CASSPHQDNQETQYF
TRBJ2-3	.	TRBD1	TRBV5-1	TGCGCCAGCGCGGACACAGGGGCAACAGATACGCAGTATTTT	CASADTGATDTQYF
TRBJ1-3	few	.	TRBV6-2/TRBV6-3	TGTGCCAGCAGTTACGTCGGCTCCGGAAGGCTCTCTGGAAACACCATATATTTT	CASSYVGSGRLSGNTIYF
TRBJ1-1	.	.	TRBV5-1	TGCGCCAGCAGCTTACAGGGTCTGGACACTGAAGCTTTCTTT	CASSLQGLDTEAFF
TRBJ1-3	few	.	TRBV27	TGTGCCAGCAGATCACTCGACGAAACCGGAAACACCATATATTTT	CASRSLDETGNTIYF
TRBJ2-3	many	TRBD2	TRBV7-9	TGTGCCAGCAGGCGCGGGGGGCTGGCTCAAGGATCGGCAGATACGCAGTATTTT	CASRRGGLAQGSADTQYF
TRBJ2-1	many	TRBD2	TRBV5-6	TGTGCCAGCAGCGACGGGACTAGCGGGACCTACAATGAGCAGTTCTTC	CASSDGTSGTYNEQFF
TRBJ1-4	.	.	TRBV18	TGTGCCAGCACTAGCGGGCCGGCGATGGCTAATGAAAAACTGTTTTTT	CASTSGPAMANEKLFF
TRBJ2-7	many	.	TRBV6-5	TGTGCCAGCAGTTACATCCTAACCAACTCCTACGAGCAGTACTTC	CASSYILTNSYEQYF
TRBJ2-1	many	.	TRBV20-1	TGCAGTGCTAGAGATACGAGTCGAGCCCTCGAGCAGTTCTTC	CSARDTSRALEQFF
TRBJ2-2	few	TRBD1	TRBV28	TGTGCCAGCAGTGGGACAGGGAGTATCCCCGGGGAGCTGTTTTTT	CASSGTGSIPGELFF
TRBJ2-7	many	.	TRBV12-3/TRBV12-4	TGTGCCAGCAGTTTAAATGGGGGGGCGAGGGAGCAGTACTTC	CASSLNGGAREQYF
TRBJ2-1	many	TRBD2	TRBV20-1	TGCAGTGCTAAAGGACTAGGTGTTGAGCAGTTCTTC	CSAKGLGVEQFF
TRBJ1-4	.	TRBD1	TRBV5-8	TGTGCCAGCAGCTCCGGGACAGATTCCATTGGGGGTGAAAAACTGTTTTTT	CASSSGTDSIGGEKLFF
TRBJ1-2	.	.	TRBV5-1	TGCGCCAGCAGCTCTTCCGGCTGGAGGTATGGCTACACCTTC	CASSSSGWRYGYTF
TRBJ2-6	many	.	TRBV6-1	TGTGCCAGCAGCCCGCCTGTACCTGGGGCCAACGTCCTGACTTTC	CASSPPVPGANVLTF
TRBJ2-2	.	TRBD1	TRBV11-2	TGTGCCAGCAGCCAATTGTGGGACAGAGCCACCGGGGAGCTGTTTTTT	CASSQLWDRATGELFF
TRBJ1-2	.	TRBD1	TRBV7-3	TGTGCCAGCAGCTTAACAGCAGGACAGGGGTACTATGGCTACACCTTC	CASSLTAGQGYYGYTF
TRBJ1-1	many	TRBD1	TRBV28	TGTGCCAGCAGTTTTTCGGCAGGGGGACCGAACACTGAAGCTTTCTTT	CASSFSAGGPNTEAFF
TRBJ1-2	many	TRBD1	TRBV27	TGTGCCAGCAGCTTCAGGGGGAATGGGTATGGCTACACCTTC	CASSFRGNGYGYTF
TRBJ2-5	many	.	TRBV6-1	TGTGCCAGCAGTAGAGGGGTAGGGGGGGGAGAGACCCAGTACTTC	CASSRGVGGGETQYF
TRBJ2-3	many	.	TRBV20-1	TGCAGTTCTAGCGAGAAGGGGCGCACAGATACGCAGTATTTT	CSSSEKGRTDTQYF
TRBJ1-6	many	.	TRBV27	TGTGCCAGCAGTTTAATCAATTCACCCCTCCACTTT	CASSLINSPLHF
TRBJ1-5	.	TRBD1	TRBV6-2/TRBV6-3	TGTGCCAGCAGTAGGGACAGAGGCCAAAATCAGCCCCAGCATTTT	CASSRDRGQNQPQHF
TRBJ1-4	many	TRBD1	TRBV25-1	TGTGCCAGCAGTGCCGGGACAGGGAAAACTAATGAAAAACTGTTTTTT	CASSAGTGKTNEKLFF
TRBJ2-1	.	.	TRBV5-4	TGTGCCAGCAGCTTGGCCGCGGGGAACCCCCCCTACAATGAGCAGTTCTTC	CASSLAAGNPPYNEQFF
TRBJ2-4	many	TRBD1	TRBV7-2	TGTGCCAGCAGCTCCCCGGACAGGGGATGGGCCAAAAACATTCAGTACTTC	CASSSPDRGWAKNIQYF
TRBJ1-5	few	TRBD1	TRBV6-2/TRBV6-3	TGTGCCAGCAGTGAAACAAAGACAGGGGTATGGTACCAGCCCCAGCATTTT	CASSETKTGVWYQPQHF
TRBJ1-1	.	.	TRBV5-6	TGTGCCAGCAGCTCGATTGGGGGCTCTGAAGCTTTCTTT	CASSSIGGSEAFF
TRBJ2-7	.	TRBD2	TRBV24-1	TGTGCCACCAGTGATTCCGGGACTAGCGGGAAGTACGAGCAGTACTTC	CATSDSGTSGKYEQYF
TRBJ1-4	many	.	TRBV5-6	TGTGCCTACAAAGGATGGGGAAATGAAAAACTGTTTTTT	CAYKGWGNEKLFF
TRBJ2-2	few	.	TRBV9	TGTGCCAGCAGCCTACGGGAATACAACACCGGGGAGCTGTTTTTT	CASSLREYNTGELFF
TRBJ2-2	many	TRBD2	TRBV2	TGTGCCAGCAGTGACAGTCGGCTAGCGGCAACGACGAACACCGGGGAGCTGTTTTTT	CASSDSRLAATTNTGELFF
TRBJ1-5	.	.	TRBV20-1	TGCAGTGCTAGAGACGTATCAGGATGGAATCAGCCCCAGCATTTT	CSARDVSGWNQPQHF
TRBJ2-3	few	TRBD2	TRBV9	TGTGCCAGCAGCGTAGATTTTAGCGGGAACACAGATACGCAGTATTTT	CASSVDFSGNTDTQYF
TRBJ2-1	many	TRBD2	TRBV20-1	TGCAGTGCTAGAGATTCCCCTAGCGGGAACAATGAGCAGTTCTTC	CSARDSPSGNNEQFF
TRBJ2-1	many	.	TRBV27	TGTGCCAGCAGTTTATCGGCTGACTCCTGGTCCAATGAGCAGTTCTTC	CASSLSADSWSNEQFF
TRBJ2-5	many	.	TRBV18	TGTGCCAGCTCACCACCGTCCCGGCCAGAGACCCAGTACTTC	CASSPPSRPETQYF
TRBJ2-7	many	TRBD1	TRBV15	TGTGCCACCAGCAGTTATATTACAGGGGGCGGCGACGAGCAGTACTTC	CATSSYITGGGDEQYF
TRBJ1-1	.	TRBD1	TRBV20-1	TGCAGTGCCCACCCCTTGGAGGGGGCTTACACTGAAGCTTTCTTT	CSAHPLEGAYTEAFF
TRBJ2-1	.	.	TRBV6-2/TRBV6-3	TGTGCCAGCAGTACCCCGAGTAGCTTGAATGAGCAGTTCTTC	CASSTPSSLNEQFF